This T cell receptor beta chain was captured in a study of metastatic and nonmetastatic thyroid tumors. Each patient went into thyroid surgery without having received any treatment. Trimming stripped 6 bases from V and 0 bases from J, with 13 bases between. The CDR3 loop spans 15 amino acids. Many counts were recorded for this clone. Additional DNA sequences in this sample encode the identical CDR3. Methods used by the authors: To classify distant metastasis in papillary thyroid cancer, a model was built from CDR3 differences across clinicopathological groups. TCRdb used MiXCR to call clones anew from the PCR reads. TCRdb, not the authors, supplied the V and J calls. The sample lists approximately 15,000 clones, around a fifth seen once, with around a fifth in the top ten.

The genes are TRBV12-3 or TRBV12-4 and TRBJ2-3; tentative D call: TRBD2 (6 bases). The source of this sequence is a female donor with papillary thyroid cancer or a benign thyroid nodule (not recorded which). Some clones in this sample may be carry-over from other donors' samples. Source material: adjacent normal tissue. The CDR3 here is CASSLGLTSTDTQYF. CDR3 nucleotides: TGTGCCAGCAGCCTGGGACTCACTAGCACAGATACGCAGTATTTT.